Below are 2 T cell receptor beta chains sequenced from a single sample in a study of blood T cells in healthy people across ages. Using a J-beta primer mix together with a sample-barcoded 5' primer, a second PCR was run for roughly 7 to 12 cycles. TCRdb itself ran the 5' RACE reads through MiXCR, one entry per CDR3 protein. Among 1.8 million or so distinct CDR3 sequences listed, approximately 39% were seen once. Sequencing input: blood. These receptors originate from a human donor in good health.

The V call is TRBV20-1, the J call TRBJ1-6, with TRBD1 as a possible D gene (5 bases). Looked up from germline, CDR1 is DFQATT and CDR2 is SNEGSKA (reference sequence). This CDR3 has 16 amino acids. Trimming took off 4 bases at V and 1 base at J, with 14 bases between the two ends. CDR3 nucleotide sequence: TGCAGTGCTACAGGGATTGTGGTATCCTATAATTCACCCCTCCACTTT. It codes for CSATGIVVSYNSPLHF.

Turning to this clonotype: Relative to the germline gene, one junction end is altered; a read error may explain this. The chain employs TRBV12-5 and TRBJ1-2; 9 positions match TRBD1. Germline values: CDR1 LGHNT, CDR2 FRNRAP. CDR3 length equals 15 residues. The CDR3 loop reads CASGRSWDRDYGCTF. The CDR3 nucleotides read TGTGCTAGTGGCCGATCTTGGGACAGGGATTATGGCTGCACCTTC. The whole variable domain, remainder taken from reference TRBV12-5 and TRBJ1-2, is DARVTQTPRHKVTEMGQEVTMRCQPILGHNTVFWYRQTMMQGLELLAYFRNRAPLDDSGMPKDRFSAEMPDATLATLKIQPSEPRDSAVYFCASGRSWDRDYGCTFGSGTRLTVV.